These 6 T cell receptor beta chains originate from one sample sequenced in a study of blood T cells in healthy people across ages. Next came a second PCR, run for roughly 6 to 11 cycles, which used a sample-barcoded 5' primer along with a J-beta primer mix. One entry per CDR3 protein results from TCRdb running MiXCR on the 5' RACE reads. The sample lists about 1.8 million distinct CDR3 sequences, about 50% occurring once. Sequenced material: blood. These TCRs come from a woman aged 40 to 50 in good health.

In nucleotides, the CDR3 is TGTGCCACCAGCAGATTTGACAGCCTCCCTAACTATGGCTACACCTTC. Translated, it gives CATSRFDSLPNYGYTF. The chain uses TRBV15 and TRBJ1-2; D is perhaps TRBD1 (5 bases). Germline CDR1 is LNHNV and CDR2 is YYDKDF (reference sequence). The CDR3 spans 16 residues. Trimming left V 2 bases short and J 0 bases short, with 13 bases between. Filled out from reference TRBV15 and TRBJ1-2, the complete variable domain reads DAMVIQNPRYQVTQFGKPVTLSCSQTLNHNVMYWYQQKSSQAPKLLFHYYDKDFNNEADTPDNFQSRRPNTSFCFLDIRSPGLGDTAMYLCATSRFDSLPNYGYTFGSGTRLTVV.

This chain uses TRBV6-1 with TRBJ2-5, with no clear D. The CDR3 has 14 residues. Germline assignment: CDR1 MNHNS and CDR2 SASEGT. V lost 8 bases, J lost 2 bases, and 15 bases lay in between. The DNA for the CDR3 is TGTGCCAGCCAGTGGTACGCCGATCAAGAGACCCAGTACTTC. Protein sequence: CASQWYADQETQYF.

The chain uses TRBV6-1 and TRBJ2-4; D not resolved. Germline CDR1 is MNHNS and CDR2 is SASEGT. Trimming shortened V by 3 bases and J by 11 bases, and 11 bases separated the two germline ends. The CDR3 loop spans 12 amino acids. CDR3 DNA: TGTGCCAGCAGTGATCACCTCTATGTTCAGTACTTC. Its protein product is CASSDHLYVQYF.

The CDR3 reads CASSSGTFDNEQFF. CDR3 nucleotide sequence: TGTGCCAGCAGTTCTGGGACTTTTGACAATGAGCAGTTCTTC. The rearrangement uses TRBV28 and TRBJ2-1, with a weak D call TRBD2 (6 bases). Germline CDR1 is MDHEN and CDR2 is SYDVKM. Trimming removed 4 bases at V and 5 bases at J, with 12 bases between. The CDR3 runs 14 residues.

The table lists this clonotype with a few counts. This CDR3 reads CASSLSPANEQFF. The CDR3 DNA reads TGTGCCAGCAGCTTATCTCCGGCCAATGAGCAGTTCTTC. This chain links TRBV7-2 with TRBJ2-1; D remains ambiguous. Germline V CDR1 and CDR2: SGHTA, FQGNSA. Trimming left V 2 bases short and J 6 bases short, with 8 bases between. The CDR3 runs to 13 residues.

CDR3 protein: CSVDTISGTEAFF. The DNA for the CDR3 is TGCAGCGTTGATACAATCTCCGGCACTGAAGCTTTCTTT. The rearrangement joins TRBV29-1 to TRBJ1-1; D is unresolved. The CDR3 runs 13 residues. V was trimmed by 3 bases and J by 4 bases, leaving 12 bases between them. Germline V lookup: CDR1 SQVTM, CDR2 ANQGSEA.